This T cell receptor beta chain was found in a study of cytomegalovirus exposure and HLA in healthy donors (dated by TCRdb to 2017 to 2019). Background for the entire study: An earlier analysis of roughly 570 of the donors reported approximately 280 Gb of sequence data and 95 million to 130 million unique TCR beta sequences obtained from some 170 million T cells. An early release covering more than 500 HLA-typed donors comprised approximately 300 gigabases of sequencing data and tens of millions of unique TCR sequences. In addition to the first cohort of several hundred subjects, a separate validation cohort of 120 different subjects was used. Because of strong linkage in the cohort, five DR-DQ haplotypes were treated as single units for association and clustering. Using immunosequencing, the study profiled T cell repertoires from around 680 subjects and related those repertoires to cytomegalovirus serostatus. Both class I and class II loci were covered by HLA typing, at four-digit resolution. Donor age, sex, ethnicity and CMV serostatus were compiled together with the repertoire data. An earlier analysis of several hundred of the donors applied high-throughput TCR beta sequencing to assess whether each TCR beta V gene segment acted as functional or pseudogenic. All discovery cohort repertoires had been generated on a single sequencing platform. A later genetic analysis took genome-wide SNP genotypes for about three fifths of the 666 donors and used that subset as a discovery cohort. The study aimed to test whether signatures of past pathogen exposure could be identified by cataloging public T cell receptors. A later analysis re-examined previously published TCR beta repertoires from 610 or so donors and added high-resolution HLA genotyping to investigate patterns of TCR occurrence. Rather than drawing on any new phenotypic data, the later analysis identified candidate immune exposures from TCR beta sequences and the way those sequences occurred across donors. Among some 410 genotyped donors of the cohort, an average of approximately 240,000 unique TCR beta nucleotide sequences was sequenced per donor, of which about 19% were non-productive. High-throughput TCR immunosequencing, statistical association of individual TCRs with disease status, and machine learning were combined to predict cytomegalovirus infection status. Of the 398 genotyped donors, about 80% fell in the genetic ancestry cluster associated with self-reported Caucasian donors. The number of donors typed differed by locus, with about 620-630 for A, B, C, DRB1 and DQB1, 522 for DQA1, over 600 for DPA1, and approximately 470 for DPB1.

Libraries were prepared through the immunoSEQ multiplex PCR assay. A mixture of 60 forward primers for TCR Vbeta segments and 13 reverse primers for TCR Jbeta segments was used in the multiplex PCR. The CDR3 region of rearranged TCR beta genes was amplified from genomic DNA by a multiplex PCR assay. The Illumina HiSeq System was used to sequence the amplified TCR beta libraries as 87-base-pair reads. Under the source paper's analysis protocol: In a later analysis, approximately 74 million unique TCR beta chains were counted across the 690 or so repertoires, and roughly 11 million of these chains were shared by at least two donors. To remove PCR and sequencing errors, raw reads were error-corrected and collapsed into unique sequences using a nearest-neighbor algorithm that merged closely related sequences. To assign V, D and J gene segments, CDR3 sequences were aligned to IMGT reference sequences. For a sequence to be retained, a match of at least six nucleotides to both a V gene segment and a J gene segment was required. Rearrangements were classified as productive when the CDR3 lacked stop codons and remained in frame with V and J, and all other rearrangements were classified as non-productive. Following IMGT convention, CDR3 was defined as the stretch from the second conserved V-encoded cysteine to the conserved J-encoded phenylalanine. The earlier analysis of some 550 of the donors excluded any sequence lacking an unambiguous match to a single V gene segment. In an earlier analysis of more than 500 of the donors, a V segment was called functional when productive rearrangements were above 56.7%, and segregating when the standard deviation between donors exceeded 5%. To diagnose cytomegalovirus status from the catalog of TCR beta chain sequences, a statistical classification framework was built. A later analysis assigned V and J genes by comparing TCR nucleotide sequences with IMGT/GENE-DB human TR gene sequences. A later analysis assigned CDR3 sequences and most-parsimonious VDJ recombination scenarios with the TCRdist pipeline. In a later analysis, every TCR beta chain was defined by the combination of its CDR3 amino acid sequence and its V-gene family, and reads without a unique V-gene family were dropped. A later analysis removed several hundred highly shared, low-generation-probability nucleotide sequences to deal with suspected cross-contamination and a sequencing artifact. In a later analysis, a clonal expansion index for each public chain was calculated from normalized within-repertoire ranks of inferred template counts. In a later analysis, generation probabilities were computed with a VDJ recombination model fitted to out-of-frame rearrangements, and the resulting probabilities were checked against IGoR. In a later analysis, TCR-TCR, TCR-HLA and TCR-CMV co-occurrence was scored with hypergeometric tests, and a repertoire-size bias correction was applied to TCR pairs. In a later analysis, false discovery rates were estimated by permuting HLA or CMV assignments 20 times. A later analysis grouped co-occurring TCRs with DBSCAN, adding TCRdist sequence similarity when clustering within HLA-allele-positive subsets. Repertoires with fewer than 30,000 or more than 120,000 public chains were left out of co-occurrence clustering, as were about five repertoires with anomalous nucleotide sharing. TCRdb mirrors the immuneACCESS table, restricted to in-frame sequences. Some clones are absent from its copies; in checked studies, under half trace to an unresolved V gene, and the reason for the others is unknown. The V and J calls and clone size come from that table; D and trimming were worked out from the DNA. The sample table contains roughly 100,000 clones; only one count was recorded for roughly three quarters of them. The ten largest clones add up to approximately 1.7% of the sample.

The cohort was made up of 500 to 850 healthy bone marrow donors. All cohort members were sampled while nominally healthy, although unrecorded immune exposures were likely present. The donor was CMV seronegative and was included in the group of over 300 seronegative cohort members. A peripheral blood sample was provided by each donor, and peripheral blood mononuclear cells were used for TCR beta sequencing. The Qiagen DNeasy Blood Extraction Kit was used to extract genomic DNA from the blood cell samples. Broad study findings and their caveats: Correlated functional status among segregating V segments might reflect linkage disequilibrium, but an unknown experimental factor could not be ruled out. Sequencing depth was assumed to be roughly uniform across donors in the presence/absence analyses, though that assumption may not hold. According to a later analysis, most CMV-associated TCR beta chains appeared to be HLA-restricted, and the HLA associations seemed to be driven largely by CMV exposure. The study listed 150 to 200 TCR beta chains as associated with cytomegalovirus. CMV serostatus was the only immune exposure information available for the cohort. According to the authors, the approach could potentially be generalized to other disease states and immunological phenotypes. In both the original and validation cohorts, the classifier was reported to diagnose cytomegalovirus status with high specificity and sensitivity. A later analysis reported that several top co-occurrence clusters appeared linked to parvovirus B19, influenza, CMV and Epstein-Barr virus. Because counts were too low, roughly 17 rarely observed V segments, including chromosome 9 orphons, were left out of the earlier analysis of a few hundred of the donors. In a later analysis, HLA-associated TCR beta chains were found to be more clonally expanded and to have lower generation probabilities than equally common non-associated chains. Because HLA typing was missing for some donors at each locus, association tests included only the typed subset. A later analysis associated around 16,000 TCR beta sequences with specific HLA alleles at a false discovery rate of 0.05. According to a later genetic analysis, donors in an Asian-associated ancestry cluster had fewer N-insertions in productive TCRs than the approximately 690-donor mean. When HLA alleles, especially DR and DQ, strongly co-occurred, attributing TCR associations to individual alleles was difficult. In vitro tests confirmed that a few of the cytomegalovirus-associated TCR beta chains recognize cytomegalovirus antigens. Because the 87-base-pair reads could not distinguish some IMGT-functional V segments, including TRBV6-2 and TRBV6-3, those segments were excluded. A further reported finding was that TCR beta sequences accurately predicted the HLA-A and HLA-B alleles for most subjects in the first cohort. In this cohort, only TCR beta chains were sequenced, and detectable features were limited by the absence of alpha or paired-chain data. Most TCR sequences were observed very rarely across donors, whereas some public TCRs were present in many individuals. In a later analysis, TCR association rates were found to vary across HLA loci, with the most associated TCRs seen for DRB1 alleles and the fewest for HLA-C alleles. Broadly in line with IMGT annotations, most TCR beta V segments showed up in productive rearrangements about 87% or about 30% of the time in an earlier analysis of around 550 of the donors. The sequencing pipeline was judged likely to have produced a cluster of highly shared sequence variants as a technical artifact. A later genetic analysis associated a missense DCLRE1C variant with V-gene and J-gene trimming of TCR beta chains, and an independent cohort replicated the association.

Trimming costs V 5 bases and J 3 bases, and their ends lie 11 bases apart. From a lookup of the germline V gene, CDR1 and CDR2 are SGHAT and FQNNGV. The CDR3 runs 13 amino acids, cysteine and phenylalanine included. The retained sequence is limited to the CDR3, 39 bases, with the frame set at the first base. As for this clone: The target of this receptor is not known. No much larger clonotype is one base removed from it; base qualities were not supplied. The sample has other DNA sequences that encode this CDR3 too.

This receptor was obtained from a woman aged 40-49 years in good health and CMV-seronegative. The sequence is built from TRBV11-2 and TRBJ2-7; a tentative D match to TRBD1 spans 5 bases. What was sequenced was PBMCs. The CDR3: CASSQTDHYEQYF. In nucleotides, the sequence is TGTGCCAGCAGCCAGACAGATCACTACGAGCAGTACTTC.